The 14 T cell receptor beta chains given below trace back to one sample, sequenced in a study of response to subunit inactivated influenza vaccine. TCRdb re-analysed the RT-PCR reads in MiXCR, keeping a single row per CDR3 protein. The data contain about 780,000 distinct CDR3 sequences, roughly 18% of them seen just once; the ten biggest clones take up approximately 11%. The specimen was PBMCs from blood, collected around 5 days after vaccination. The source is a man aged 50-59 years who received an inactivated influenza vaccine.

The chain employs TRBV5-6 and TRBJ2-3; 9 bases map to TRBD2. The CDR3 covers 18 residues. Germline trimming cut 4 bases from V and 0 bases from J; bases unmatched to any gene: 12. CDR1 and CDR2 (germline): SGHDT, YYEEEE. CDR3 residues: CASSANPGLALSTDTQYF. In DNA form, the CDR3 reads TGTGCCAGCAGCGCGAACCCTGGACTAGCGTTGAGCACAGATACGCAGTATTTT.

This CDR3 is CASDRPMMNTEAFF. CDR3 nucleotide sequence: TGTGCCAGCGACCGCCCAATGATGAACACTGAAGCTTTCTTT. The chain couples TRBV28 to TRBJ1-1; D remains unclear. The CDR3 sequence is 14 residues long. Trimming removed 8 bases from V and 0 bases from J, with 13 bases in between. Looked up from germline, CDR1 is MDHEN and CDR2 is SYDVKM.

This clonotype was recorded a few times. The CDR3 carries no conserved terminal phenylalanine or tryptophan, so it likely arises from a read error. It is unclear where the CDR3 begins or ends on the DNA, so no DNA is shown, and the CDR3 is as TCRdb lists it. The chain carries TRBV7-9 and TRBJ2-1; the D call TRBD2 from the table was never checked on the DNA. In germline, CDR1 is SEHNR, CDR2 FQNEAQ (reference sequence). Both ends counted, the CDR3 spans 12 residues. This CDR3 reads CASSLVSGLAFL.

This clonotype turned up a few times. This chain links TRBV4-3 with TRBJ2-7; D is uncertain. Germline V gene sequence: CDR1 LGHNA, CDR2 YSLEER. CDR3 length: 15 residues. V gave up 0 bases and J gave up 0 bases, with 9 bases separating them. The CDR3 protein is CASSQDHPLSYEQYF. The CDR3 DNA follows: TGCGCCAGCAGCCAAGATCACCCGCTCTCCTACGAGCAGTACTTC.

The chain recombines TRBV11-2 with TRBJ2-5, with D perhaps matching TRBD1 (6 bases). Germline CDR1 is SGHAT and CDR2 is FQNNGV. This CDR3 spans 15 amino acids. V was shortened by 4 bases and J by 2 bases, with 14 bases between the two germline ends. The chain's CDR3 is CASSSSRDKQETQYF. CDR3 DNA: TGTGCCAGCAGCTCATCCCGGGACAAGCAAGAGACCCAGTACTTC.

This clonotype showed up many times. The chain combines TRBV29-1 with TRBJ2-3, with D perhaps matching TRBD1 (6 bases). Trimming removed 3 bases from V and 2 bases from J, with 9 bases in between. There are 13 residues in the CDR3. Germline V lookup: CDR1 SQVTM, CDR2 ANQGSEA. CDR3 in DNA: TGCAGCGTTGATGGGGGCCCCACAGATACGCAGTATTTT. Amino acid sequence: CSVDGGPTDTQYF.

The chain recombines TRBV12-3 or TRBV12-4 with TRBJ2-3; TRBD1 aligns across 8 bases. V lost 6 bases and J lost 3; bases outside the gene matches: 11. This CDR3 contains 16 residues. The DNA for the CDR3 is TGTGCCAGCAGCCCTCGGACAGGGAAGTTTACAGATACGCAGTATTTT. It encodes CASSPRTGKFTDTQYF.

The genes are TRBV20-1 and TRBJ2-5; 10 nucleotides line up with TRBD1. Per germline, CDR1 DFQATT and CDR2 SNEGSKA (reference sequence). The CDR3 totals 15 residues. With 2 bases clipped from V and 5 bases from J, the junction kept 8 bases outside the gene matches. The DNA for the CDR3 is TGCAGTGCTAGACTTGCGACAGGGGGCATGGAGACCCAGTACTTC. It codes for CSARLATGGMETQYF.

This clonotype has ten or more counts. V gene TRBV15 combines with J gene TRBJ1-5, with D possibly being TRBD1 (5 bases). V was trimmed by 1 base and J by 4 bases, leaving 8 bases between them. The CDR3 runs to 14 residues. Germline CDR1 LNHNV, CDR2 YYDKDF (reference sequence). The DNA of the CDR3 is TGTGCCACCAGCAGAGGAGGGGTTAATCAGCCCCAGCATTTT. The encoded protein is CATSRGGVNQPQHF.

Remarks on this clonotype: The junction and the germline gene differ at one end; a read error may be behind it. The V gene is TRBV29-1, the J gene TRBJ2-7; D perhaps matches TRBD2 (5 bases). The CDR3 is 12 amino acids. Germline V CDR1 and CDR2: SQVTM, ANQGSEA. The CDR3 region is CSVEGLNYEQYF. The CDR3 DNA is TGCAGCGTAGAAGGACTGAACTACGAGCAGTACTTC.

A few counts support this clonotype. The chain has TRBV18 and TRBJ2-1; D is possibly TRBD2 (5 bases). Germline lookup yields CDR1 KGHSH and CDR2 LQKENI. V shed 2 bases and J shed 0 bases, with 14 bases lying between them. This CDR3 region has 17 residues. The CDR3 reads CASSPFVAGSSYNEQFF. CDR3 DNA sequence: TGTGCCAGCTCACCATTCGTGGCGGGTAGCTCCTACAATGAGCAGTTCTTC.

The rearrangement uses TRBV29-1 and TRBJ2-1; 13 nucleotides line up with TRBD2. Germline V gives CDR1 SQVTM, CDR2 ANQGSEA. The CDR3 is 16 amino acids. Unmatched junction bases numbered 6, after V lost 4 bases and J lost 3 bases. DNA for the CDR3: TGCAGCGTTGGGGGGACTAGCGGGATGAGCTACAATGAGCAGTTCTTC. Translation gives CSVGGTSGMSYNEQFF.

V and J are TRBV4-3 and TRBJ2-3, with a weak D call TRBD2 (6 bases). CDR3 length: 17 residues. Trimming stripped 4 bases from V and 8 bases from J, with 25 bases between. Germline CDR1 is LGHNA and CDR2 is YSLEER. CDR3 bases: TGCGCCAGCAGCCCCCATCCGGGACGGGAGAGGGGAGGTACGCAGTATTTT. It yields the protein CASSPHPGRERGGTQYF.

The chain uses TRBV10-3 and TRBJ2-1, with TRBD2 matching over 8 bases. The length of the CDR3 is 16 residues. Trimming removed 5 bases from V and 0 bases from J; junction bases left unmatched: 6. The germline gives CDR1 ENHRY, CDR2 SYGVKD. The CDR3 sequence: CAISPGGGISYNEQFF. DNA of the CDR3: TGTGCCATCAGTCCGGGGGGGGGGATCTCCTACAATGAGCAGTTCTTC.